These 17 T cell receptor beta chains were all obtained from the same sample, sequenced in a study of blood T cell repertoires in COVID-19. Some clones are missing from TCRdb's copy, which holds only in-frame ones; the method was immunoSEQ multiplex PCR. The sample includes about 210,000 clones, approximately 88% of them seen just once. Sequencing was done on a sample of PBMCs or T cells enriched from blood (not recorded which). Every receptor here comes from a woman between 40 and 50 years old with acute COVID-19.

The chain uses TRBV21-1 and TRBJ2-1; the D call of TRBD1 is as the table states it, not checked on the DNA. TRBV21-1 is noted as a pseudogene. The CDR3 extends over 11 amino acids. CDR3 amino acids: CATPPQGEQFF. In nucleotides, the CDR3 is TGTGCCACTCCACCCCAGGGGGAGCAGTTCTTC.

V usage is TRBV18 and J usage is TRBJ2-5; 7 nucleotides agree with TRBD2. With 1 base clipped from V and 3 bases from J, the junction kept 5 bases outside the gene matches. The CDR3 runs to 15 residues. The germline CDR1 and CDR2 sequences are KGHSH and LQKENI. The CDR3 spells CASSPRSGGEETQYF. CDR3 bases: TGTGCCAGCTCACCACGCTCGGGGGGTGAAGAGACCCAGTACTTC.

V gene TRBV27 combines with J gene TRBJ2-7; a possible D gene is TRBD2 (6 bases). Per germline, CDR1 MNHEY and CDR2 SMNVEV (reference sequence). V dropped 5 bases and J dropped 4 bases, with 9 bases sitting between them. The length of the CDR3 is 12 residues. The CDR3 sequence: CASSLRGYEQYV. Written as DNA, the CDR3 is TGTGCCAGCAGTCTCCGGGGGTACGAGCAGTACGTC.

This clone was seen only a few times. This chain connects TRBV7-9 to TRBJ1-2; D possibly corresponds to TRBD1 (6 bases). The CDR3 runs to 13 residues. From germline, CDR1 is SEHNR and CDR2 FQNEAQ (reference sequence). V was trimmed by 3 bases and J by 8 bases, leaving 13 bases between them. The CDR3 nucleotides read TGTGCCAGCAGCTTCGAACAGGGTAAAGGCTACACCTTC. Its translation: CASSFEQGKGYTF.

V and J are TRBV19 and TRBJ2-3; 8 bases line up with TRBD1. With 5 bases clipped from V and 0 bases from J, the junction kept 13 bases outside the gene matches. CDR1 and CDR2 (germline): LNHDA, SQIVND (reference sequence). There are 18 residues in the CDR3. CDR3 bases: TGTGCCAGTAGTGACCAAAGAGGACAGGGTTTAAGCACAGATACGCAGTATTTT. As protein: CASSDQRGQGLSTDTQYF.

CDR3 loop: CASSSDARGRNTEAFF. The CDR3 DNA is TGCGCCAGCAGCTCGGACGCTCGGGGGAGGAACACTGAAGCTTTCTTT. This chain links TRBV5-1 with TRBJ1-1; tentative D call: TRBD1 (5 bases). Trimming stripped 3 bases from V and 1 base from J, with 16 bases between. Germline loops: CDR1 SGHRS, CDR2 YFSETQ. The CDR3 is 16 amino acids. Variable domain in full (rest from reference TRBV5-1 and TRBJ1-1): KAGVTQTPRYLIKTRGQQVTLSCSPISGHRSVSWYQQTPGQGLQFLFEYFSETQRNKGNFPGRFSGRQFSNSRSEMNVSTLELGDSALYLCASSSDARGRNTEAFFGQGTRLTVV.

The V and J genes are TRBV5-5 and TRBJ2-5; 9 bases map to TRBD1. Germline CDR1 is SGHKS and CDR2 is YYEKEE (reference sequence). The CDR3 sequence is 16 residues long. J was trimmed by 4 bases and V by 4 bases; bases with no gene match: 11. The CDR3 DNA sequence: TGTGCCAGCAGCCACGGACAGGGGACTTTCGGAGAGACCCAGTACTTC. Translation gives CASSHGQGTFGETQYF.

The chain recombines TRBV6-5 with TRBJ2-5, with 12 bases identical to TRBD2. CDR1 MNHEY and CDR2 SVGAGI come from the germline V gene. With 6 bases clipped from V and 5 bases from J, the junction kept 4 bases outside the gene matches. This CDR3 is built from 14 residues. This CDR3 reads CASRELAGGETQYF. In DNA, the CDR3 is TGTGCCAGCAGAGAGCTAGCGGGGGGGGAGACCCAGTACTTC.

The chain carries TRBV27 and TRBJ1-2; a weak D match, TRBD1 (6 bases). V gave up 10 bases and J gave up 5 bases, with 14 bases separating them. Germline V CDR1 and CDR2: MNHEY, SMNVEV (reference sequence). The CDR3 extends over 12 amino acids. In nucleotides, the CDR3 is TGTGCCACCAGGAACACAGGGTATGGCTACACCTTC. The encoded protein is CATRNTGYGYTF.

The chain recombines TRBV15 with TRBJ2-5; D might be TRBD1 (5 bases). V was cut by 0 bases and J by 2 bases, with 10 bases left in between. The CDR3 contains 15 residues. Germline CDR1 reads LNHNV; CDR2 reads YYDKDF (reference sequence). The CDR3 nucleotides are TGTGCCACCAGCAGAGATAGGAGACAGCAAGAGACCCAGTACTTC. This encodes CATSRDRRQQETQYF.

In DNA, the CDR3 is TGTGCCATCAGTTCCAAGACAGGGGGCAACGAAAAACTGTTTTTT. It yields the protein CAISSKTGGNEKLFF. The V and J genes are TRBV10-3 and TRBJ1-4; 10 bases map to TRBD1. Trimming at V came to 5 bases and at J to 8 bases, leaving 8 bases not matched to a gene. The CDR3 length is 15 residues. Germline V CDR1 and CDR2: ENHRY, SYGVKD.

DNA for the CDR3: TGTGCCAGCTCACCGGGCACAGGTGTCGTTATGAACACTGAAGCTTTCTTT. It encodes CASSPGTGVVMNTEAFF. The chain has TRBV18 and TRBJ1-1; D possibly corresponds to TRBD1 (5 bases). The CDR3 runs 17 residues. Germline loops: CDR1 KGHSH, CDR2 LQKENI. The V end lost 3 bases, the J end lost 0 bases, and 17 bases lay between the germline ends. Full variable domain (missing parts from reference TRBV18 and TRBJ1-1): NAGVMQNPRHLVRRRGQEARLRCSPMKGHSHVYWYRQLPEEGLKFMVYLQKENIIDESGMPKERFSAEFPKEGPSILRIQQVVRGDSAAYFCASSPGTGVVMNTEAFFGQGTRLTVV.

For this clone: One end of the junction varies from germline; a read error may be responsible. This sequence joins TRBV7-9 and TRBJ2-5, with 11 bases fitting TRBD2. Germline lookup yields CDR1 SEHNR and CDR2 FQNEAQ (reference sequence). The CDR3 extends over 15 amino acids. This chain's CDR3 is CASSVAGLAEETQYF. CDR3 bases: TGTGCCAGCAGCGTAGCGGGACTAGCGGAAGAGACCCAGTACTTC.

The chain recombines TRBV4-2 with TRBJ1-1, with D perhaps TRBD1 (5 bases). Trimming took off 2 bases at V and 2 bases at J, with 12 bases between the two ends. The CDR3 has 15 residues. The germline gives CDR1 LGHNA, CDR2 YNFKEQ. The CDR3, as DNA: TGTGCCAGCAGCCAACCCTCGACAGATAACACTGAAGCTTTCTTT. It codes for CASSQPSTDNTEAFF.

The rearrangement joins TRBV7-2 to TRBJ1-3; D possibly corresponds to TRBD1 (5 bases). The CDR3 length is 17 residues. With 1 base removed from V and 0 bases from J, the gap between germline ends came to 13 bases. CDR1 and CDR2 (germline): SGHTA, FQGNSA. For the CDR3, the DNA is TGTGCCAGCAGCTTAGGGGGGGGACTTCTCTCTGGAAACACCATATATTTT. The encoded protein is CASSLGGGLLSGNTIYF.

The chain is built from TRBV5-1 and TRBJ1-4; 8 nucleotides match TRBD1. This CDR3 spans 15 amino acids. Looked up from germline, CDR1 is SGHRS and CDR2 is YFSETQ. With 4 bases clipped from V and 7 bases from J, the junction kept 9 bases outside the gene matches. The CDR3 is CASSTSGGAGEKLFF. Here the CDR3 DNA reads TGCGCCAGCAGCACATCAGGGGGCGCGGGTGAAAAACTGTTTTTT.

The CDR3 spells CASRNPGEQFF. The CDR3 nucleotides are TGTGCCAGCAGGAATCCAGGGGAGCAGTTCTTC. V and J are TRBV6-5 and TRBJ2-1, with D tentatively TRBD1 (5 bases). V dropped 6 bases and J dropped 10 bases, with 10 bases sitting between them. CDR3 length: 11 residues. Germline V gene data show CDR1 as MNHEY and CDR2 as SVGAGI.